Presented here are 15 T cell receptor beta chains from one specimen sequenced in a study of regulatory T cells in long-lasting Graves disease. Sequencing libraries for TCR beta were prepared with iRepertoire HTBI primers and Arm-PCR of CDR3 regions. MiXCR, run by TCRdb on the multiplex PCR reads, gives a single entry per CDR3 protein. The table has roughly 500,000 distinct CDR3 sequences, 12% seen once. Time point of the sample: newly diagnosed GD, antithyroid drugs for less than 3 months. Scientists built the TCR library using RNA that was extracted from PBMCs. The same data also contributed to another study, on T cells in Graves' hyperthyroidism and ophthalmopathy.

The sequenced sample was peripheral blood mononuclear cells (PBMCs), obtained at new diagnosis, from a patient treated with antithyroid drugs. The origin of the receptors is a woman in her 30s with Graves disease.

This clonotype has at least ten counts. The chain recombines TRBV6-1 with TRBJ1-3, with D hard to call. CDR3 length: 14 amino acids. Germline loops: CDR1 MNHNS, CDR2 SASEGT. The V and J ends lost 6 bases and 8 bases respectively, with 17 bases between them. As DNA, the CDR3 is TGTGCCAGCAGCGAGTCACTGGAAAGCGACACCATATATTTT. It specifies CASSESLESDTIYF.

This clonotype showed up many times. The DNA for the CDR3 is TGTGCCAGCAGCCGGGGACAGGGGGTTTCGGGTACGCAGTATTTT. The encoded protein is CASSRGQGVSGTQYF. The chain links TRBV7-2 to TRBJ2-3; 11 bases are a match to TRBD1. V lost 5 bases to trimming and J lost 8 bases; unmatched junction nucleotides: 9. The CDR3 is made up of 15 amino acids. Germline CDR1 reads SGHTA; CDR2 reads FQGNSA.

The table lists this clonotype with many counts. This chain joins TRBV7-2 and TRBJ1-1; D is uncertain. The CDR3 has 14 residues. Trimming took 1 base from V and 4 from J, leaving 10 bases between them. The germline V gene encodes CDR1 SGHTA and CDR2 FQGNSA. The CDR3: CASSLGGAGTEAFF. CDR3 bases: TGTGCCAGCAGCTTAGGGGGTGCCGGCACTGAAGCTTTCTTT.

This chain links TRBV7-2 with TRBJ2-4; 8 bases are shared with TRBD1. V lost 2 bases, J lost 0 bases, and 12 bases stayed unmatched. The CDR3 sequence is 19 residues long. From germline, CDR1 is SGHTA and CDR2 FQGNSA. The chain's CDR3 is CASSLMGDRPSGAKNIQYF. Here the CDR3 DNA reads TGTGCCAGCAGCTTAATGGGGGACAGGCCGTCAGGAGCCAAAAACATTCAGTACTTC.

This clonotype was seen only a few times. The chain has TRBV5-4 and TRBJ2-5; unclear D gene. This CDR3 spans 13 amino acids. Germline V CDR1 and CDR2: SGHNT, YYREEE (reference sequence). V lost 3 bases, J lost 0 bases, and 6 bases lay in between. DNA for the CDR3: TGTGCCAGCAGCTCGGAGTACCAAGAGACCCAGTACTTC. Amino acid sequence: CASSSEYQETQYF.

This clonotype was observed many times. The chain joins TRBV5-6 to TRBJ1-3; a weak D match, TRBD1 (6 bases). CDR3 length equals 17 residues. Germline V CDR1 and CDR2: SGHDT, YYEEEE. Deletions cut 2 bases from V and 2 bases from J, with 17 bases between. CDR3 coding DNA: TGTGCCAGCAGCTTACCTCCGGGACAACTAACTGGAAACACCATATATTTT. This translates into CASSLPPGQLTGNTIYF.

Regarding this clonotype: A far bigger clonotype differs at one base, so this is likely a read error. This rearrangement joins TRBV2 to TRBJ2-7; TRBD2 is a possible D gene (6 bases). V dropped 7 bases and J dropped 7 bases, with 17 bases sitting between them. The CDR3 spans 13 residues. Germline V gene data show CDR1 as SNHLY and CDR2 as FYNNEI. The CDR3: CASIREPKNEQYF. The CDR3 DNA follows: TGTGCCAGCATCCGGGAGCCGAAAAATGAGCAGTACTTC.

In its sample, this clonotype was seen many times. The chain joins TRBV28 to TRBJ1-5; TRBD1 might be the D (6 bases). This CDR3 contains 15 residues. Looked up from germline, CDR1 is MDHEN and CDR2 is SYDVKM. Trimming pared 3 bases from V and 5 bases from J, leaving 14 bases between. The CDR3 here is CASSFRGQPYQPQHF. CDR3 nucleotide sequence: TGTGCCAGCAGTTTTCGAGGACAGCCCTATCAGCCCCAGCATTTT.

The sample holds many counts of this clonotype. CDR3 nucleotides: TGTGCCAGCAGTTACCGGGGAGCGGCTGAAGCTTTCTTT. Protein product: CASSYRGAAEAFF. The chain carries TRBV6-4 and TRBJ1-1; D uncertain. With 5 bases removed from V and 6 bases from J, the gap between germline ends came to 13 bases. The CDR3 has 13 residues. CDR1 is MRHNA and CDR2 is SNTAGT in the germline V gene.

This clonotype was detected many times. The genes are TRBV12-3 or TRBV12-4 and TRBJ1-1; perhaps TRBD1 as D (6 bases). Trimming shortened V by 1 base and J by 6 bases, and 21 bases separated the two germline ends. The CDR3 is made up of 17 amino acids. The DNA of the CDR3 is TGTGCCAGCAGTTTAGAGGGGGGCTCCCTGAAGGGCGCTGAAGCTTTCTTT. Translating it yields CASSLEGGSLKGAEAFF.

This clonotype was observed at least ten times. The chain uses TRBV30 and TRBJ2-1; D is uncertain. The CDR3 is 16 amino acids. The ends were cut back, 0 bases at V and 0 bases at J, with 12 bases in the middle. The V gene's germline CDR1 is GTSNPN and CDR2 SVGIG (reference sequence). The CDR3 spells CAWSVSALSSYNEQFF. The CDR3 region has the DNA TGTGCCTGGAGTGTATCGGCCCTTAGCTCCTACAATGAGCAGTTCTTC.

At least ten counts were recorded for this clonotype. The chain carries TRBV2 and TRBJ2-7; D is ambiguous. CDR1 SNHLY and CDR2 FYNNEI come from the germline V gene. CDR3 length: 11 residues. Trimming left V 10 bases short and J 0 bases short, with 7 bases between. CDR3 nucleotides: TGTGCCACCAGCCCCTCCTACGAGCAGTACTTC. Translating it yields CATSPSYEQYF.

This clonotype was seen many times. This chain uses TRBV11-2 with TRBJ2-7, with D unresolved. There are 15 residues in the CDR3. Germline CDR1 SGHAT, CDR2 FQNNGV. V was shortened by 4 bases and J by 0 bases, with 13 bases between the two germline ends. Here the CDR3 reads CASSSPTRNSYEQYF. In nucleotides, the CDR3 is TGTGCCAGCAGCTCCCCCACACGTAACTCCTACGAGCAGTACTTC.

Turning to this clonotype: Relative to the germline gene, one junction end is altered; a read error may explain this. V usage is TRBV6-1 and J usage is TRBJ2-1, with D perhaps assigned TRBD1 or TRBD2 (5 bases each). There are 15 residues in the CDR3. Germline-derived CDR1 and CDR2 are MNHNS and SASEGT. CDR3 bases: TGTGCCAGCAGCTTTTCCGGGACGGAGTTAAACATCCAGTGCTTC. It encodes CASSFSGTELNIQCF.

J is TRBJ1-1 and V is TRBV19; D is undetermined. Germline V gives CDR1 LNHDA, CDR2 SQIVND (reference sequence). The CDR3 sequence is 16 residues long. Trimming removed 3 bases from V and 4 bases from J, with 18 bases in between. The CDR3 spells CASSIRGPLRGTEAFF. The DNA for the CDR3 is TGTGCCAGTAGTATTCGAGGGCCTCTACGGGGCACTGAAGCTTTCTTT.